These 27 T cell receptor beta chains originate from one sample sequenced in a study of identical twins. TCRdb independently ran MiXCR on the 5' RACE reads; one entry per CDR3 protein. The table records some 270,000 distinct CDR3 sequences, about 8.3% of them present only once. The sample was also linked to a second study, of yellow fever vaccine responses in identical twins.

The material sequenced was CD8+ T cells sorted from blood. These receptors were collected from a young woman in good health.

The chain carries TRBV6-1 and TRBJ2-2; D may be TRBD1 (5 bases). The germline gives CDR1 MNHNS, CDR2 SASEGT. Trimming shortened V by 7 bases and J by 3 bases, and 9 bases separated the two germline ends. The CDR3 extends over 13 amino acids. The CDR3 DNA reads as TGTGCCAGCATAGGGGTTCACACCGGGGAGCTGTTTTTT. Its translation: CASIGVHTGELFF.

V is TRBV6-5 and J is TRBJ2-5; 8 nucleotides match TRBD2. The CDR3 loop spans 14 amino acids. Per germline, CDR1 MNHEY and CDR2 SVGAGI. V shed 2 bases, J shed 5 bases, and the junction held 4 bases outside the gene matches. This CDR3 is CASSYGTSYETQYF. The CDR3 nucleotides read TGTGCCAGCAGTTACGGGACTAGTTATGAGACCCAGTACTTC.

V and J are TRBV11-1 and TRBJ2-5, with TRBD2 identical over 12 bases. After removal of 5 bases from V and 1 base from J, the junction contained 17 bases not matched to a gene. CDR3 length equals 20 residues. The germline gives CDR1 SGHAT, CDR2 FQDESV (reference sequence). For the CDR3, the DNA is TGTGCCAGCAGCCTTGACTCCGGGAGCCGACTAGCGGGGGTCCAAGAGACCCAGTACTTC. Its translation is CASSLDSGSRLAGVQETQYF.

V and J are TRBV10-3 and TRBJ2-3, with D unresolved. Germline V gene sequence: CDR1 ENHRY, CDR2 SYGVKD. Trimming took 7 bases from V and 4 from J, leaving 15 bases between them. The CDR3 spans 14 residues. CDR3 protein: CAITTTSTADTQYF. CDR3 coding DNA: TGTGCCATCACTACGACAAGCACCGCAGATACGCAGTATTTT.

This clonotype was detected ten times or more. The rearrangement links TRBV29-1 to TRBJ2-7; 10 nucleotides match TRBD1. The V gene's germline CDR1 is SQVTM and CDR2 ANQGSEA. Unmatched junction bases numbered 17, after V lost 3 bases and J lost 0 bases. The CDR3 is made up of 19 amino acids. CDR3 residues: CSVEGWRQGANGSSYEQYF. In nucleotides, the CDR3 is TGCAGCGTTGAGGGTTGGAGACAGGGGGCGAACGGTTCCTCCTACGAGCAGTACTTC.

This clonotype was detected ten times or more. The V and J genes are TRBV12-3 or TRBV12-4 and TRBJ2-7; 12 bases are shared with TRBD2. This CDR3 is 15 amino acids long. Trimming at V came to 8 bases and at J to 4 bases, leaving 9 bases not matched to a gene. The CDR3: CASGYPTSGSYEQYF. The DNA of the CDR3 is TGTGCCAGCGGTTATCCGACTAGCGGGAGTTACGAGCAGTACTTC.

In its sample, this clonotype was seen many times. V usage is TRBV7-9 and J usage is TRBJ2-5; 7 bases match TRBD1. Germline trimming cut 2 bases from V and 2 bases from J; bases unmatched to any gene: 8. Germline values: CDR1 SEHNR, CDR2 FQNEAQ (reference sequence). The CDR3 length is 16 residues. CDR3 residues: CASSLSFGQDQETQYF. Here the CDR3 DNA reads TGTGCCAGCAGCTTAAGCTTCGGACAGGATCAAGAGACCCAGTACTTC.

The chain has TRBV29-1 and TRBJ2-7, with 10 bases aligning to TRBD1. V dropped 0 bases and J dropped 2; count of bases not matched to a gene: 4. The germline gives CDR1 SQVTM, CDR2 ANQGSEA. This CDR3 has 15 residues. This CDR3 is CSVEEGQGNPYEQYF. CDR3 sequence (DNA): TGCAGCGTTGAAGAGGGACAGGGGAACCCCTACGAGCAGTACTTC.

This chain connects TRBV7-6 to TRBJ2-1; TRBD1 matches at 9 bases. Trimming took 3 bases from V and 7 from J; bases not matched to a gene: 7. The CDR3 covers 15 residues. Germline values: CDR1 SGHVS, CDR2 FNYEAQ. CDR3 protein: CASSFDRDRANEQFF. The CDR3 nucleotides read TGTGCCAGCAGCTTCGACCGGGACAGGGCTAATGAGCAGTTCTTC.

The chain is built from TRBV6-2 or TRBV6-3 and TRBJ2-1, with D unclear. Germline CDR1 is MNHEY and CDR2 is SVGEGT. V was cut by 9 bases and J by 8 bases, with 5 bases left in between. CDR3 length: 9 residues. The CDR3 loop is CASGHEQFF. The CDR3 bases are TGTGCCAGTGGACATGAGCAGTTCTTC.

This clonotype was recorded at least ten times. The rearrangement joins TRBV12-3 or TRBV12-4 to TRBJ2-4, with D hard to call. Trimming removed 5 bases from V and 6 bases from J, with 14 bases in between. The CDR3 spans 14 residues. CDR3 loop: CASSPSASLNIQYF. CDR3 coding DNA: TGTGCCAGCAGTCCCTCCGCCAGTCTAAACATTCAGTACTTC.

The sample holds a few counts of this clonotype. V and J are TRBV7-9 and TRBJ2-2; TRBD2 aligns across 7 bases. The ends lost 5 bases at V and 0 bases at J; junction bases unmatched: 9. This CDR3 region has 17 residues. Germline V gene lookup returns CDR1 SEHNR and CDR2 FQNEAQ (reference sequence). The CDR3 spells CASSQSGGFSNTGELFF. The CDR3 nucleotides read TGTGCCAGCAGCCAATCCGGGGGGTTTTCGAACACCGGGGAGCTGTTTTTT.

This clonotype was observed a few times. This chain connects TRBV4-2 to TRBJ2-3; D is unclear. The CDR3 is 13 residues long. Between the trimmed V and J ends, which lost 5 bases and 4 bases, there was a span of 10 bases. Germline values: CDR1 LGHNA, CDR2 YNFKEQ. DNA for the CDR3: TGTGCCAGCAGCGTGGGCTTTCCAGATACGCAGTATTTT. Encoded protein: CASSVGFPDTQYF.

CDR3 loop: CASGIGGGEGETQYF. As DNA, the CDR3 is TGTGCCAGCGGGATCGGCGGGGGGGAAGGAGAGACCCAGTACTTC. This rearrangement joins TRBV12-3 or TRBV12-4 to TRBJ2-5, with 9 positions matching TRBD2. The CDR3 is 15 residues long. The J segment lost 4 bases and the V segment lost 8 bases, leaving 11 bases of the junction unmatched.

This clonotype was picked up many times. The chain couples TRBV11-2 to TRBJ2-5, with D tentatively TRBD1 (6 bases). CDR1 SGHAT and CDR2 FQNNGV come from the germline V gene. The CDR3 length is 13 residues. V shed 2 bases and J shed 9 bases, with 13 bases lying between them. The CDR3 region is CASSLMGAMSQYF. In DNA form, the CDR3 reads TGTGCCAGCAGCTTAATGGGGGCCATGTCCCAGTACTTC.

Ten or more counts support this clonotype. This chain connects TRBV20-1 to TRBJ2-7; D is tentatively TRBD1 or TRBD2 (5 bases each). The CDR3 spans 13 residues. The V and J ends lost 8 bases and 0 bases respectively, with 14 bases between them. Looked up from germline, CDR1 is DFQATT and CDR2 is SNEGSKA (reference sequence). The DNA for the CDR3 is TGCAGTACCCCAGGGACCAACTCCTACGAGCAGTACTTC. Translating it yields CSTPGTNSYEQYF.

This clonotype appeared many times. The V and J genes are TRBV27 and TRBJ2-1; D gene unclear. The CDR3 totals 14 residues. Germline V gene data show CDR1 as MNHEY and CDR2 as SMNVEV (reference sequence). V dropped 3 bases and J dropped 7 bases, with 13 bases sitting between them. For the CDR3, the DNA is TGTGCCAGCAGTTTGTCGCGTTTTGGGAATGAGCAGTTCTTC. Protein: CASSLSRFGNEQFF.

This clonotype was counted many times. This sequence joins TRBV12-3 or TRBV12-4 and TRBJ2-3, with D maybe TRBD2 (6 bases). With 6 bases removed from V and 2 bases from J, the gap between germline ends came to 12 bases. The CDR3 covers 14 residues. CDR3 amino acids: CASSQGTHTDTQYF. In DNA form, the CDR3 reads TGTGCCAGCAGCCAAGGGACTCACACAGATACGCAGTATTTT.

This clonotype came up many times. The rearrangement joins TRBV6-2 or TRBV6-3 to TRBJ2-3; 7 nucleotides align to TRBD2. This CDR3 has 14 residues. Germline values: CDR1 MNHEY, CDR2 SVGEGT. Trimming cost V 6 bases and J 3 bases; bases outside gene matches: 6. CDR3 sequence: CASRRLAETDTQYF. The CDR3 nucleotides are TGTGCCAGCAGACGACTAGCCGAGACAGATACGCAGTATTTT.

This clonotype showed up just a few times. This rearrangement joins TRBV28 to TRBJ2-7; D remains unclear. In germline, CDR1 is MDHEN, CDR2 SYDVKM. CDR3 length equals 12 residues. Trimming took off 3 bases at V and 3 bases at J, with 6 bases between the two ends. The DNA for the CDR3 is TGTGCCAGCAGTTTCCTAAACTACGAGCAGTACTTC. It codes for CASSFLNYEQYF.

This clonotype was recorded many times. The J gene is TRBJ2-2, the V gene TRBV6-5; D ambiguous. Germline loops: CDR1 MNHEY, CDR2 SVGAGI. The V end was cut by 2 bases, the J end by 7 bases, with 8 bases between. The CDR3 has 13 amino acids. As DNA, the CDR3 is TGTGCCAGCAGTTACGAAATTGTCGGGGAGCTGTTTTTT. Translating it yields CASSYEIVGELFF.

This chain uses TRBV20-1 with TRBJ2-7, with 8 bases matching TRBD2. V dropped 0 bases and J dropped 3; count of bases not matched to a gene: 7. The CDR3 loop spans 15 amino acids. The V gene's germline CDR1 is DFQATT and CDR2 SNEGSKA (reference sequence). The CDR3: CSARDLRGEDYEQYF. CDR3 DNA sequence: TGCAGTGCTAGAGATCTGCGGGGGGAAGACTACGAGCAGTACTTC.

The chain recombines TRBV28 with TRBJ2-6; no clear D gene. Trimming cost V 2 bases and J 0 bases, with 14 bases left between them. The V gene's germline CDR1 is MDHEN and CDR2 SYDVKM. The CDR3 length is 18 residues. This chain's CDR3 is CASSLGRSDPSGANVLTF. The CDR3 bases are TGTGCCAGCAGTTTAGGACGGAGCGACCCCTCTGGGGCCAACGTCCTGACTTTC.

This clonotype was seen at least ten times. V usage is TRBV12-3 or TRBV12-4 and J usage is TRBJ2-3; TRBD2 might be the D (5 bases). V lost 3 bases to trimming and J lost 0 bases, with 13 bases between them. The CDR3 is 16 residues long. The CDR3 sequence: CASSFLREPSTDTQYF. The CDR3, as DNA: TGTGCCAGCAGTTTCCTTCGGGAACCTAGCACAGATACGCAGTATTTT.

The V and J genes are TRBV29-1 and TRBJ1-2; D is unclear. The CDR3 has 14 residues. V gave up 3 bases and J gave up 8 bases, with 19 bases separating them. The V gene's germline CDR1 is SQVTM and CDR2 ANQGSEA. The CDR3 spells CSVDLAVDPTGYTF. The CDR3 coding sequence is TGCAGCGTTGATTTGGCGGTGGATCCTACGGGCTACACCTTC. The full variable domain, its missing parts supplied by reference TRBV29-1 and TRBJ1-2, is SAVISQKPSRDICQRGTSLTIQCQVDSQVTMMFWYRQQPGQSLTLIATANQGSEATYESGFVIDKFPISRPNLTFSTLTVSNMSPEDSSIYLCSVDLAVDPTGYTFGSGTRLTVV.

This clonotype appeared many times. Here the CDR3 reads CSVDLRASGNTIYF. CDR3 coding DNA: TGCAGCGTTGACCTACGGGCGTCTGGAAACACCATATATTTT. The V gene is TRBV29-1, the J gene TRBJ1-3; D is unresolved. The CDR3 has 14 residues. V lost 3 bases to trimming and J lost 1 base, with 10 bases between them. Germline lookup yields CDR1 SQVTM and CDR2 ANQGSEA.

In nucleotides, the CDR3 is TGTGCCAGCAGTTACTACGGTAGCCGGCCCTACGAGCAGTACTTC. It specifies CASSYYGSRPYEQYF. The J gene is TRBJ2-7, the V gene TRBV6-5; D is undetermined. Trimming left V 1 base short and J 2 bases short, with 12 bases between. Per germline, CDR1 MNHEY and CDR2 SVGAGI. The CDR3 is 15 amino acids.